A single sample gave rise to the 25 T cell receptor beta chains below, sequenced in a study of blood T cells in healthy people across ages. The use of a sample-barcoded 5' primer and a J-beta primer mix characterized a second PCR of roughly 6 to 11 cycles. Each CDR3 protein is one row after TCRdb ran MiXCR on the 5' RACE reads. The table has more than 1,400,000 distinct CDR3 sequences, 42% seen once. Material: blood. All receptors derive from a young woman in good health.

This clonotype turned up a few times. The chain joins TRBV7-2 to TRBJ2-7; 9 bases match TRBD2. There are 15 residues in the CDR3. The germline CDR1 and CDR2 sequences are SGHTA and FQGNSA. The V and J ends lost 6 bases and 0 bases, in that order; junction bases with no gene match: 6. Here the CDR3 reads CASSPTSGRSYEQYF. CDR3 DNA: TGTGCCAGCAGTCCGACTAGCGGCCGCTCCTACGAGCAGTACTTC. The complete variable domain, with remaining parts taken from reference TRBV7-2 and TRBJ2-7, reads GAGVSQSPSNKVTEKGKDVELRCDPISGHTALYWYRQSLGQGLEFLIYFQGNSAPDKSGLPSDRFSAERTGGSVSTLTIQRTQQEDSAVYLCASSPTSGRSYEQYFGPGTRLTVT.

J is TRBJ2-7 and V is TRBV5-1, with 8 positions matching TRBD1. CDR1 and CDR2 from the germline V gene are SGHRS and YFSETQ. The ends lost 3 bases at V and 0 bases at J; junction bases unmatched: 11. This CDR3 has 17 residues. The CDR3 DNA sequence: TGCGCCAGCAGCTCCTCTAGGGACAGGCAGAGCTCCTACGAGCAGTACTTC. Its translation is CASSSSRDRQSSYEQYF.

Only a few counts were recorded for this clonotype. The chain has TRBV12-5 and TRBJ2-5; D tentatively reads TRBD1 or TRBD2 (5 bases each). The CDR3 covers 13 residues. The V gene's germline CDR1 is LGHNT and CDR2 FRNRAP. Trimming took 5 bases from V and 3 from J, leaving 10 bases between them. CDR3: CASGPQGEETQYF. The DNA for the CDR3 is TGTGCTAGTGGTCCTCAGGGAGAAGAGACCCAGTACTTC.

V and J are TRBV12-3 or TRBV12-4 and TRBJ1-2, with no clear D. The CDR3 runs 13 residues. V was pared by 8 bases and J by 7 bases, with 17 bases between. The CDR3: CASSSIEGSGYTF. In DNA, the CDR3 is TGTGCCAGCTCTAGTATCGAGGGTTCTGGCTACACCTTC.

This clonotype was counted only a few times. The chain recombines TRBV3-1 with TRBJ2-1; the D gene could be TRBD1 or TRBD2 (6 bases each). The CDR3 runs to 12 residues. V lost 5 bases to trimming and J lost 9 bases, with 11 bases between them. Germline V gene sequence: CDR1 LGHDT, CDR2 YNNKEL (reference sequence). The CDR3 DNA sequence: TGTGCCAGCAGCGGGTGGGGGGCTGAGCAGTTCTTC. This gives the protein CASSGWGAEQFF.

The chain combines TRBV30 with TRBJ1-2; D uncertain. Germline V CDR1 and CDR2: GTSNPN, SVGIG (reference sequence). The CDR3 extends over 14 amino acids. V was trimmed by 2 bases and J by 10 bases, leaving 20 bases between them. This CDR3 is CAWSLSGFPGDYTF. In nucleotides, the CDR3 is TGTGCCTGGAGTCTCTCCGGGTTCCCCGGCGACTACACCTTC.

The chain has TRBV2 and TRBJ2-5, with no clear D. CDR3 length equals 15 residues. Germline CDR1 and CDR2: SNHLY and FYNNEI. V lost 6 bases and J lost 0, with 14 bases in between. In DNA, the CDR3 is TGTGCCAGCAGCCAGGCGTGGACGGACCAAGAGACCCAGTACTTC. The encoded protein is CASSQAWTDQETQYF.

The chain employs TRBV27 and TRBJ2-1; 11 nucleotides align to TRBD2. The trim removed 5 bases at V and 7 bases at J, leaving 4 bases unmatched. The CDR3 has 14 residues. Germline assignment: CDR1 MNHEY and CDR2 SMNVEV (reference sequence). In nucleotides, the CDR3 is TGTGCCAGCAGTGTACTAGCGGGAGAAAATGAGCAGTTCTTC. Its protein is CASSVLAGENEQFF.

The J gene is TRBJ2-5, the V gene TRBV6-5, with 8 nucleotides matching TRBD2. Germline V gives CDR1 MNHEY, CDR2 SVGAGI. The CDR3 length is 11 residues. With 4 bases clipped from V and 11 bases from J, the junction kept 3 bases outside the gene matches. CDR3 DNA: TGTGCCAGCAGTTCGACTAGCGTGCAGTACTTC. This sequence encodes CASSSTSVQYF.

A note on this clonotype: A junction end diverges from the germline sequence, so it may reflect a read error. This rearrangement joins TRBV11-2 to TRBJ2-3; D might be TRBD2 (6 bases). The CDR3 extends over 14 amino acids. CDR1 SGHAT and CDR2 FQNNGV come from the germline V gene. This chain's CDR3 is CASSLNSGTVTQYF. CDR3 nucleotides: TGTGCCAGCAGCTTGAATAGCGGCACAGTTACGCAGTATTTT.

CDR3 coding DNA: TGTGCCAGCACTGCCGGGACAGGGCCGAACACTGAAGCTTTCTTT. It translates to CASTAGTGPNTEAFF. The V call is TRBV6-1, the J call TRBJ1-1; TRBD1 aligns across 9 bases. The CDR3 totals 15 residues. CDR1 and CDR2 from the germline V gene are MNHNS and SASEGT. The ends lost 7 bases at V and 1 base at J; junction bases unmatched: 7.

This clonotype was counted between two and nine times. The chain links TRBV7-9 to TRBJ2-1, with 10 bases lining up with TRBD2. Looked up from germline, CDR1 is SEHNR and CDR2 is FQNEAQ (reference sequence). CDR3 size: 15 residues. The J segment lost 12 bases and the V segment lost 1 base, leaving 9 bases of the junction unmatched. The CDR3 nucleotides read TGTGCCAGCAGCTTAGTATCCAGCGGGGGGGCCGCGCAGTTCTTC. This sequence encodes CASSLVSSGGAAQFF. Combining the CDR3 with reference TRBV7-9 and TRBJ2-1 gives the whole variable domain DTGVSQNPRHKITKRGQNVTFRCDPISEHNRLYWYRQTLGQGPEFLTYFQNEAQLEKSRLLSDRFSAERPKGSFSTLEIQRTEQGDSAMYLCASSLVSSGGAAQFFGPGTRLTVL.

The chain couples TRBV2 to TRBJ2-1; D possibly uses TRBD1 or TRBD2 (5 bases each). CDR3 size: 13 residues. V was clipped by 9 bases and J by 9 bases, with 18 bases between them. Germline-derived CDR1 and CDR2 are SNHLY and FYNNEI. The CDR3 region is CASLGDGAGEQFF. For the CDR3, the DNA is TGTGCCAGTCTCGGGGATGGGGCGGGTGAGCAGTTCTTC.

This clonotype was seen more than once but under ten times. The rearrangement links TRBV11-2 to TRBJ2-1, with D possibly being TRBD1 (7 bases). Germline V gene lookup returns CDR1 SGHAT and CDR2 FQNNGV. CDR3 size: 16 residues. Trimming removed 5 bases from V and 4 bases from J, with 18 bases in between. CDR3 amino acids: CASSPLKGAGYNEQFF. For the CDR3, the DNA is TGTGCCAGCAGCCCACTCAAGGGGGCGGGGTACAATGAGCAGTTCTTC.

The rearrangement uses TRBV5-5 and TRBJ1-3; 8 nucleotides line up with TRBD1. With 4 bases clipped from V and 3 bases from J, the junction kept 3 bases outside the gene matches. The CDR3 consists of 14 residues. CDR1 is SGHKS and CDR2 is YYEKEE in the germline V gene (reference sequence). CDR3 sequence (DNA): TGTGCCAGCAGCCCCGGGACAGGTGGAAACACCATATATTTT. Its translation is CASSPGTGGNTIYF.

V usage is TRBV20-1 and J usage is TRBJ2-5, with a tentative D call TRBD1 (5 bases). Germline-derived CDR1 and CDR2 are DFQATT and SNEGSKA (reference sequence). Trimming stripped 0 bases from V and 2 bases from J, with 10 bases between. The CDR3 has 14 amino acids. CDR3 amino acids: CSAREVGRQETQYF. The CDR3 nucleotides are TGCAGTGCTAGAGAGGTGGGGCGGCAAGAGACCCAGTACTTC.

The chain employs TRBV3-1 and TRBJ2-1, with a tentative D call TRBD2 (7 bases). The germline CDR1 and CDR2 sequences are LGHDT and YNNKEL (reference sequence). The CDR3 loop spans 16 amino acids. The V and J ends lost 2 bases and 4 bases respectively, with 15 bases between them. The CDR3 reads CASSQIRGAGYNEQFF. CDR3 coding DNA: TGTGCCAGCAGCCAAATCCGGGGGGCGGGGTACAATGAGCAGTTCTTC.

The chain joins TRBV2 to TRBJ2-2; 15 bases align to TRBD2. The CDR3 totals 18 residues. Trimming took 4 bases from V and 0 from J; bases not matched to a gene: 3. Per germline, CDR1 SNHLY and CDR2 FYNNEI. The CDR3 is CASSAGLAGGTNTGELFF. CDR3 sequence (DNA): TGTGCCAGCAGTGCCGGACTAGCGGGAGGGACGAACACCGGGGAGCTGTTTTTT.

This chain connects TRBV12-3 or TRBV12-4 to TRBJ2-5; the D is unclear. V was cut by 2 bases and J by 11 bases, with 15 bases left in between. This CDR3 has 13 amino acids. CDR3 sequence: CASSLLLKRWQYF. In nucleotides, the CDR3 is TGTGCCAGCAGTTTACTTTTGAAGCGTTGGCAGTACTTC.

The table lists this clonotype with a few counts. The chain is built from TRBV20-1 and TRBJ2-5; D assignment may be TRBD1 or TRBD2 (6 bases each). Trimming took 6 bases from V and 11 from J, leaving 28 bases between them. The CDR3 has 15 amino acids. Per the germline V gene, CDR1 is DFQATT and CDR2 is SNEGSKA (reference sequence). The CDR3 DNA sequence: TGCAGTGCCCTTAACCTACAGGGAACCACGGGGGAGCAGTACTTC. This codes for CSALNLQGTTGEQYF.

V and J are TRBV20-1 and TRBJ2-4; 7 bases match TRBD2. This CDR3 spans 14 amino acids. Germline assignment: CDR1 DFQATT and CDR2 SNEGSKA (reference sequence). Losses at the gene ends were 3 bases for V and 13 bases for J; bases not matched to a gene: 15. CDR3 sequence (DNA): TGCAGTGCTAGTCTGGCGGGGGAGCACAATGAGCAGTACTTC. Translated: CSASLAGEHNEQYF.

CDR3: CASSYSGTDTDTQYF. CDR3 DNA sequence: TGTGCCAGCAGTTACTCCGGGACGGATACAGATACGCAGTATTTT. The rearrangement uses TRBV6-5 and TRBJ2-3; D possibly matches TRBD1 or TRBD2 (5 bases each). The CDR3 is 15 amino acids. The germline V gene encodes CDR1 MNHEY and CDR2 SVGAGI. Trimming shortened V by 0 bases and J by 3 bases, and 10 bases separated the two germline ends.

The chain has TRBV6-2 or TRBV6-3 and TRBJ2-1; 9 positions agree with TRBD2. The length of the CDR3 is 14 residues. Germline loops: CDR1 MNHEY, CDR2 SVGEGT. V dropped 7 bases and J dropped 7; count of bases not matched to a gene: 8. The CDR3 loop reads CASIGLAGLNEQFF. Written as DNA, the CDR3 is TGTGCCAGCATTGGTCTAGCGGGACTTAATGAGCAGTTCTTC.

This clonotype showed up just once. The chain has TRBV5-4 and TRBJ1-1; no clear D. With 3 bases removed from V and 4 bases from J, the gap between germline ends came to 13 bases. Per the germline V gene, CDR1 is SGHNT and CDR2 is YYREEE (reference sequence). The CDR3 sequence is 14 residues long. CDR3 residues: CASSSATSLTEAFF. The CDR3, as DNA: TGTGCCAGCAGCTCAGCGACAAGCCTCACTGAAGCTTTCTTT.

V and J are TRBV27 and TRBJ1-6; D is possibly TRBD1 (5 bases). There are 16 residues in the CDR3. Germline CDR1 MNHEY, CDR2 SMNVEV (reference sequence). Between the trimmed V and J ends, which lost 5 bases and 2 bases, there was a span of 13 bases. The CDR3 spells CASSPLGGAYNSPLHF. The DNA for the CDR3 is TGTGCCAGCAGTCCCCTCGGGGGAGCCTATAATTCACCCCTCCACTTT.